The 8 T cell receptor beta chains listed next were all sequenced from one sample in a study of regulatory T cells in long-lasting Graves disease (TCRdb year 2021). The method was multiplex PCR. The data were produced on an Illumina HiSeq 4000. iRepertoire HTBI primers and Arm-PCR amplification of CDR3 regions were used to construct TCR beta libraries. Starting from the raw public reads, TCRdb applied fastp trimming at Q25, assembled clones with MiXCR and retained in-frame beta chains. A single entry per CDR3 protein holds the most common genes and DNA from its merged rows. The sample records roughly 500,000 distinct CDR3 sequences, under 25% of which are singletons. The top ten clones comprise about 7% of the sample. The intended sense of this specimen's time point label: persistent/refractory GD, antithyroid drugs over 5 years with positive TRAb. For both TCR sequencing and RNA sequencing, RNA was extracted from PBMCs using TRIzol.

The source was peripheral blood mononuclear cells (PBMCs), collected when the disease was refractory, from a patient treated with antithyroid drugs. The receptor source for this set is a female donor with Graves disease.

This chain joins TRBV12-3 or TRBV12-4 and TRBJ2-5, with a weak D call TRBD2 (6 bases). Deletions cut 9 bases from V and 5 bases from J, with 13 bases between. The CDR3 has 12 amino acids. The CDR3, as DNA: TGTGCCAGTCGGGGGATTATGGAGACCCAGTACTTC. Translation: CASRGIMETQYF.

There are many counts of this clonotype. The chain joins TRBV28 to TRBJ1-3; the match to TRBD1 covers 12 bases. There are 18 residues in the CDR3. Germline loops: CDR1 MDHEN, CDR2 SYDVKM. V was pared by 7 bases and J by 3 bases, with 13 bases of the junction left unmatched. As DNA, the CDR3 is TGTGCCAGCAACGGGCCGGGACAGGGGGCTATTGGTGGAAACACCATATATTTT. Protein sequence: CASNGPGQGAIGGNTIYF. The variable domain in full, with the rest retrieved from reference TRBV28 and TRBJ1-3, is DVKVTQSSRYLVKRTGEKVFLECVQDMDHENMFWYRQDPGLGLRLIYFSYDVKMKEKGDIPEGYSVSREKKERFSLILESASTNQTSMYLCASNGPGQGAIGGNTIYFGEGSWLTVV.

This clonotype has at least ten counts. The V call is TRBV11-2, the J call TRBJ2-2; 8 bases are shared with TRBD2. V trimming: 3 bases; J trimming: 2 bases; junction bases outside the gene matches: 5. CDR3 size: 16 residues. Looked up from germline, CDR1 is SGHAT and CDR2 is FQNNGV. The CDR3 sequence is CASSFVAGFNTGELFF. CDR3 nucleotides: TGTGCCAGCAGCTTCGTAGCGGGGTTCAACACCGGGGAGCTGTTTTTT.

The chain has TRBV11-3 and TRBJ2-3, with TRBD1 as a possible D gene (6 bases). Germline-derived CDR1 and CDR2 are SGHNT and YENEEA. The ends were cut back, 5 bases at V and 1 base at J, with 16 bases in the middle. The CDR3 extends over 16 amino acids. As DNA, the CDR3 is TGTGCCAGCAGCCGACAGGTGGTTGGCGGCACAGATACGCAGTATTTT. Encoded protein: CASSRQVVGGTDTQYF.

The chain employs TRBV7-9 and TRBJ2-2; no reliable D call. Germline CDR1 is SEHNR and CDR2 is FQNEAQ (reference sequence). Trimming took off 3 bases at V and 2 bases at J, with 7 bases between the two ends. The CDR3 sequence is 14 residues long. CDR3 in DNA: TGTGCCAGCAGCTTGGCAGAAAACACCGGGGAGCTGTTTTTT. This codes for CASSLAENTGELFF.

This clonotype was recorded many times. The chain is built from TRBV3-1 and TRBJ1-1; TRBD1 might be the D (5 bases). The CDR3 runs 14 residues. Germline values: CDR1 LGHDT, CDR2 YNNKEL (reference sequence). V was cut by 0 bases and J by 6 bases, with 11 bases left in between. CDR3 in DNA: TGTGCCAGCAGCCAAGAGGGGACCCTTGCTGAAGCTTTCTTT. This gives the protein CASSQEGTLAEAFF.

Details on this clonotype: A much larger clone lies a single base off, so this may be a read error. The chain's CDR3 is CASSSTGADTEAFF. In nucleotides, the CDR3 is TGTGCCAGCAGTTCGACAGGGGCCGACACTGAAGCTTTCTTT. The chain employs TRBV7-8 and TRBJ1-1; 8 positions match TRBD1. V shed 6 bases, J shed 3 bases, and the junction held 6 bases outside the gene matches. This CDR3 contains 14 residues. CDR1 SGHVS and CDR2 FQNEAQ come from the germline V gene.

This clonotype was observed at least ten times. The CDR3 loop reads CASSGHEGTEAFF. CDR3 nucleotides: TGTGCCAGCAGTGGCCATGAGGGGACTGAAGCTTTCTTT. The chain links TRBV2 to TRBJ1-1; the D gene is possibly TRBD1 (5 bases). Germline lookup yields CDR1 SNHLY and CDR2 FYNNEI. The CDR3 sequence is 13 residues long. Trimming took 4 bases from V and 5 from J, leaving 11 bases between them.